The clone carrying this T cell receptor beta chain was seen once. Data came from immunoSEQ multiplex PCR; TCRdb stores just in-frame clones and leaves some out. Here the sample spans over 65,000 clones, around 82% being singletons. This entry is derived from a study of blood T cell repertoires in COVID-19. Per the germline V gene, CDR1 is KGHSH and CDR2 is LQKENI. V gave up 5 bases and J gave up 6 bases, with 16 bases separating them. There are 14 residues in the CDR3. The clonotype was recovered from a man of 80 years or more with active COVID-19. The sample comprised peripheral blood. The V call is TRBV18, the J call TRBJ1-2, with D maybe TRBD1 (6 bases). CDR3 DNA: TGTGCCAGCTCATCGAATACAGGGTCGAATGGCTACACCTTC. Translating gives CASSSNTGSNGYTF.